Below, 15 T cell receptor beta chains from the same sample are listed, as sequenced in a study of response to subunit inactivated influenza vaccine. In TCRdb, the RT-PCR reads were re-called with MiXCR into one record per CDR3 protein. This sample has 400,000 to 550,000 distinct CDR3 sequences, with roughly 25% found just once. The sequenced sample was CD4+ T cells sorted from PBMCs, obtained more than 4 days after vaccination. The receptors derive from a man aged 45 to 65 who received an inactivated influenza vaccine.

The genes are TRBV11-2 and TRBJ2-5; no definite D call. This CDR3 is built from 13 residues. Trimming took 5 bases from V and 2 from J, leaving 9 bases between them. The germline V gene encodes CDR1 SGHAT and CDR2 FQNNGV. The CDR3 DNA is TGTGCCAGCAGCGCATTACTTCAAGAGACCCAGTACTTC. Translating gives CASSALLQETQYF.

In its sample, this clonotype was seen a few times. The chain links TRBV20-1 to TRBJ1-5; D perhaps matches TRBD1 (5 bases). The CDR3 has 16 residues. The germline gives CDR1 DFQATT, CDR2 SNEGSKA (reference sequence). Trimming shortened V by 6 bases and J by 2 bases, and 20 bases separated the two germline ends. CDR3 sequence: CSATGKGAAGNQPQHF. In DNA, the CDR3 is TGCAGTGCCACGGGGAAAGGGGCGGCGGGCAATCAGCCCCAGCATTTT.

The chain joins TRBV10-3 to TRBJ2-5; tentative D call: TRBD1 (6 bases). CDR1 and CDR2 from the germline V gene are ENHRY and SYGVKD. The CDR3 sequence is 13 residues long. V lost 5 bases to trimming and J lost 2 bases, with 9 bases between them. Written as DNA, the CDR3 is TGTGCCATCAGTCCAGGACAGCAAGAGACCCAGTACTTC. As protein: CAISPGQQETQYF.

This clonotype has only a few counts. The V and J genes are TRBV28 and TRBJ2-7, with 8 bases fitting TRBD1. The CDR3 is 17 amino acids. Germline CDR1 is MDHEN and CDR2 is SYDVKM. V was pared by 5 bases and J by 2 bases, with 14 bases of the junction left unmatched. This CDR3 is CASSPFNIRGRTYEQYF. In DNA form, the CDR3 reads TGTGCCAGCAGTCCCTTCAACATCAGGGGGCGGACCTACGAGCAGTACTTC.

The chain employs TRBV29-1 and TRBJ2-7; D is unclear. Deletions cut 3 bases from V and 2 bases from J, with 11 bases between. CDR1 SQVTM and CDR2 ANQGSEA come from the germline V gene. The CDR3 has 13 amino acids. The CDR3 loop reads CSVDLGNAYEQYF. The CDR3, as DNA: TGCAGCGTTGACTTAGGCAATGCCTACGAGCAGTACTTC.

This clonotype turned up a few times. This chain connects TRBV29-1 to TRBJ2-1; D may be TRBD2 (5 bases). Deletions cut 4 bases from V and 0 bases from J, with 7 bases between. The CDR3 length is 13 residues. Germline CDR1 reads SQVTM; CDR2 reads ANQGSEA. The CDR3 region is CSVGSASYNEQFF. CDR3 DNA: TGCAGCGTTGGTAGCGCCTCCTACAATGAGCAGTTCTTC.

The chain uses TRBV6-2 or TRBV6-3 and TRBJ2-7; D possibly matches TRBD1 or TRBD2 (6 bases each). This CDR3 is 13 amino acids long. The germline V gene has CDR1 MNHEY and CDR2 SVGEGT. V gave up 6 bases and J gave up 5 bases, with 14 bases separating them. The CDR3, as DNA: TGTGCCAGCAGACCACAGGGAGGTCACGAGCAGTACTTC. Its protein product is CASRPQGGHEQYF.

Only a few counts were recorded for this clonotype. V usage is TRBV12-3 or TRBV12-4 and J usage is TRBJ1-4; D unresolved. The CDR3 spans 13 residues. Trimming left V 6 bases short and J 7 bases short, with 12 bases between. In nucleotides, the CDR3 is TGTGCCAGCAGCCTCTCAGGATCTGAAAAACTGTTTTTT. As protein: CASSLSGSEKLFF.

This clonotype appeared a few times. The V gene is TRBV24-1, the J gene TRBJ1-2; D uncertain. With 4 bases removed from V and 2 bases from J, the gap between germline ends came to 10 bases. Germline V gene sequence: CDR1 KGHDR, CDR2 SFDVKD. The CDR3 is 14 residues long. The CDR3 spells CATSDPQRNYGYTF. CDR3 in DNA: TGTGCCACCAGTGACCCTCAAAGAAACTATGGCTACACCTTC.

This clonotype was counted between two and nine times. J is TRBJ1-3 and V is TRBV10-3, with 9 bases identical to TRBD1. The germline CDR1 and CDR2 sequences are ENHRY and SYGVKD. This CDR3 has 16 amino acids. Unmatched junction bases numbered 8, after V lost 5 bases and J lost 3 bases. The CDR3 spells CAISNSGTGYGNTIYF. The CDR3, as DNA: TGTGCCATCAGTAATTCCGGGACAGGGTATGGAAACACCATATATTTT.

This chain connects TRBV6-2 or TRBV6-3 to TRBJ2-5, with TRBD2 matching over 7 bases. J was trimmed by 1 base and V by 0 bases; bases with no gene match: 5. The CDR3 contains 16 residues. Germline V CDR1 and CDR2: MNHEY, SVGEGT. CDR3 protein: CASSYSPSGIQETQYF. The CDR3 DNA is TGTGCCAGCAGTTACTCCCCTAGCGGAATCCAAGAGACCCAGTACTTC.

V and J are TRBV6-5 and TRBJ2-7, with D maybe TRBD2 (6 bases). V dropped 2 bases and J dropped 2 bases, with 16 bases sitting between them. Looked up from germline, CDR1 is MNHEY and CDR2 is SVGAGI. The CDR3 sequence is 16 residues long. CDR3: CASSYVQRVKTYEQYF. The CDR3 DNA sequence: TGTGCCAGCAGTTACGTCCAGCGGGTGAAAACCTACGAGCAGTACTTC.

The chain recombines TRBV7-2 with TRBJ2-1; no definite D call. V shed 4 bases and J shed 8 bases, with 15 bases lying between them. Germline V lookup: CDR1 SGHTA, CDR2 FQGNSA. The CDR3 covers 14 residues. CDR3 DNA: TGTGCCAGCAGCTCGGAAGGGCCTTATTATGAGCAGTTCTTC. Translated, it gives CASSSEGPYYEQFF.

The chain has TRBV20-1 and TRBJ2-1; 9 bases line up with TRBD2. After removal of 4 bases from V and 0 bases from J, the junction contained 7 bases not matched to a gene. This CDR3 has 16 residues. Germline assignment: CDR1 DFQATT and CDR2 SNEGSKA (reference sequence). The CDR3 loop reads CSAIVGGRGSYNEQFF. The CDR3 DNA follows: TGCAGTGCTATAGTGGGCGGGAGGGGCTCCTACAATGAGCAGTTCTTC.

This clonotype was seen a few times. The rearrangement links TRBV5-5 to TRBJ2-7, with D perhaps TRBD1 (5 bases). In germline, CDR1 is SGHKS, CDR2 YYEKEE (reference sequence). V shed 2 bases and J shed 3 bases, with 9 bases lying between them. The CDR3 runs to 13 residues. The CDR3 loop is CASSLGAGYEQYF. The CDR3 DNA follows: TGTGCCAGCAGCTTAGGGGCAGGCTACGAGCAGTACTTC.